These 2 T cell receptor beta chains originate from one sample sequenced in a study of blood T cell repertoires in COVID-19. Sequencing used immunoSEQ multiplex PCR; TCRdb keeps in-frame clones, though not all of them. The sample records approximately 100,000 clones, about 80% being singletons. The sample consisted of peripheral blood. All receptors come from a man aged 65-85 years with active or convalescent COVID-19.

J is TRBJ2-1 and V is TRBV14; tentative D call: TRBD1 (6 bases). Germline V CDR1 and CDR2: SGHDN, FVKESK. This CDR3 is built from 17 residues. The V gene lost 0 bases and the J gene lost 4 bases, with 16 bases spanning the gap. CDR3 sequence: CASSQDWRTARYNEQFF. CDR3 in DNA: TGTGCCAGCAGCCAAGATTGGAGGACAGCACGTTACAATGAGCAGTTCTTC.

The chain employs TRBV7-8 and TRBJ2-1; D perhaps matches TRBD2 (6 bases). CDR1 is SGHVS and CDR2 is FQNEAQ in the germline V gene. With 5 bases removed from V and 4 bases from J, the gap between germline ends came to 18 bases. The CDR3 totals 16 residues. CDR3 in DNA: TGTGCCAGCAGCCCTCTGCGGGACCGAGCATACAATGAGCAGTTCTTC. Amino acids: CASSPLRDRAYNEQFF.